This T cell receptor (beta chain) was retrieved from a study of neoadjuvant anti-PD-1 for oral cavity cancer. Noted time point: after neoadjuvant nivolumab, at surgical resection. V lost 8 bases, J lost 1 base, and 13 bases lay in between. CDR1 is SGHTS and CDR2 is YDEGEE in the germline V gene. The CDR3 loop spans 14 amino acids. Generated by immunoSEQ multiplex PCR, the TCRdb table keeps only in-frame clones and is missing some. The data hold over 11,000 clones, with approximately 73% observed a single time. This TCR was sampled from a person aged 35 to 85 with oral cavity squamous cell carcinoma. The sample was PBMCs, taken after nivolumab (anti-PD-1) treatment. The genes are TRBV5-8 and TRBJ2-1, with a weak D call TRBD1 (6 bases). CDR3 nucleotide sequence: TGTGCCAGTCTTCAGGGGTGGTCCTACAATGAGCAGTTCTTC. Translating it yields CASLQGWSYNEQFF.